The 4 T cell receptor beta chains in this list originate from one sample, sequenced in a study of cytomegalovirus exposure and HLA in healthy donors (TCRdb year 2017). Preparation of the library involved the immunoSEQ multiplex PCR assay. For the multiplex PCR, a mixture combining 60 forward primers for TCR Vbeta segments and 13 reverse primers for TCR Jbeta segments was used. As stored in TCRdb, this immuneACCESS dataset retains in-frame rearrangements with V and J assigned. A fraction of the clones does not appear; measured against another copy, unresolved V genes explain less than half of the discrepancy, and the remainder lacks a known reason. For this sample the table gives about 240,000 clones, of which roughly 81% were detected only once. In total, the top ten clones hold 0.2% to 0.3% of the sample. Sequenced material: PBMCs. Every receptor here comes from a girl aged 2 to 9 in good health and CMV-seronegative.

The chain uses TRBV5-1 and TRBJ2-5; possible D gene TRBD1, 5 bases. Germline CDR1 reads SGHRS; CDR2 reads YFSETQ. The CDR3 runs to 14 residues. The germline V and J ends were trimmed by 0 bases and 4 bases, with 10 bases remaining between them. CDR3 amino acids: CASSLVYQGETQYF. CDR3 nucleotides: TGCGCCAGCAGCTTGGTTTACCAGGGAGAGACCCAGTACTTC.

In DNA, the CDR3 is TGTGCCTGGAGTCGGGGACTAGCGGGGGCCGGGGGACAGTACTTC. Amino acids: CAWSRGLAGAGGQYF. The chain links TRBV30 to TRBJ2-4; 14 positions match TRBD2. This CDR3 has 15 amino acids. The germline gives CDR1 GTSNPN, CDR2 SVGIG (reference sequence). V shed 2 bases and J 13 bases; nucleotides not matched to a gene: 10.

J is TRBJ2-2 and V is TRBV4-1, with D tentatively TRBD2 (6 bases). CDR1 is MGHRA, CDR2 YSYEKL, per germline. V gave up 0 bases and J gave up 5 bases, with 7 bases separating them. The CDR3 has 14 residues. The CDR3 spells CASSQEGGTGELFF. The CDR3 nucleotides read TGCGCCAGCAGCCAAGAGGGGGGAACCGGGGAGCTGTTTTTT.

This clone was seen only a few times. This sequence joins TRBV5-4 and TRBJ2-7; 9 nucleotides match TRBD1. With V trimmed by 3 bases and J by 6 bases, 4 bases remained unmatched. Germline loops: CDR1 SGHNT, CDR2 YYREEE (reference sequence). CDR3 size: 13 residues. CDR3 amino acids: CASSSTGGAEQYF. CDR3 DNA sequence: TGTGCCAGCAGCTCCACAGGGGGCGCCGAGCAGTACTTC.